The 3 T cell receptor beta chains listed next were all sequenced from one sample in a study of CD8 T cells in ankylosing spondylitis. A single record per CDR3 protein comes from TCRdb applying MiXCR to the 5' RACE reads. The sample contains around 250,000 distinct CDR3 sequences, 15% to 20% of which appear only once. Sequencing used blood, either unsorted or a sorted T cell fraction (not recorded which). The receptors derive from a male donor with ankylosing spondylitis or in good health (not recorded which).

The DNA for the CDR3 is TGTGCCAGCTACGGGCTAAAAGGCATGTACTTC. Protein sequence: CASYGLKGMYF. The gene calls are TRBV6-5 and TRBJ2-7, with D hard to call. V lost 8 bases and J 12 bases, leaving 17 bases between the germline ends. The CDR3 spans 11 residues. The germline gives CDR1 MNHEY, CDR2 SVGAGI.

This chain connects TRBV4-2 to TRBJ2-1; a possible D gene is TRBD1 (5 bases). Germline CDR1 is LGHNA and CDR2 is YNFKEQ. With 1 base removed from V and 0 bases from J, the gap between germline ends came to 10 bases. The CDR3 contains 16 residues. The CDR3 sequence is CASSQVLDSSYNEQFF. The DNA for the CDR3 is TGTGCCAGCAGCCAAGTCCTCGACAGCTCCTACAATGAGCAGTTCTTC.

The chain joins TRBV2 to TRBJ2-1, with 10 bases matching TRBD2. CDR3 length: 18 amino acids. Losses at the gene ends were 10 bases for V and 1 base for J; bases not matched to a gene: 16. Germline V gene data show CDR1 as SNHLY and CDR2 as FYNNEI. The CDR3 DNA sequence: TGTGCCACCTCTCCGGGACTAGCGTTCCAGTGGTCCTACAATGAGCAGTTCTTC. It yields the protein CATSPGLAFQWSYNEQFF. The whole variable domain, filled in from reference TRBV2 and TRBJ2-1, reads EPEVTQTPSHQVTQMGQEVILRCVPISNHLYFYWYRQILGQKVEFLVSFYNNEISEKSEIFDDQFSVERPDGSNFTLKIRSTKLEDSAMYFCATSPGLAFQWSYNEQFFGPGTRLTVL.